This T cell receptor (beta chain) came from a study of cytomegalovirus exposure and HLA in healthy donors (dated by TCRdb to the late 2010s). With regard to the full study: An earlier analysis of 587 of the donors reported 250 to 300 Gb of sequence data and around 110 million unique TCR beta sequences obtained from approximately 180 million T cells. In an earlier analysis of more than 550 of the donors, high-throughput TCR beta sequencing was used to judge whether each TCR beta V gene segment behaved as functional or pseudogenic. To predict cytomegalovirus infection status, the study combined high-throughput TCR immunosequencing, statistical association of individual TCRs with disease status, and machine learning. Typing coverage differed by locus: A, B, C, DRB1 and DQB1 were typed in roughly 620-630 donors, DQA1 in 522, DPA1 in around 600, and DPB1 in just under 490. Donor age, sex, ethnicity and CMV serostatus were compiled alongside the repertoire data. Among 398 genotyped donors of the cohort, an average of approximately 240,000 unique TCR beta nucleotide sequences were sequenced per donor, 15% to 20% of them non-productive. Roughly five DR-DQ haplotypes were handled as single units for association and clustering, since linkage in the cohort was strong. Roughly 300 gigabases of sequencing data and roughly 80 million unique TCR sequences made up an early release that covered over 550 HLA-typed donors. All discovery cohort repertoires had been generated using a single sequencing platform. The study aimed to test whether cataloging public T cell receptors could reveal signatures of past pathogen exposure. To study patterns of TCR occurrence, a later analysis re-analyzed previously published TCR beta repertoires from around 700 donors and added high-resolution HLA genotyping. In addition to the first cohort of roughly 670 subjects, a separate validation cohort of 120 different subjects was used. Of the roughly 400 genotyped donors, about 84% fell in the genetic ancestry cluster associated with self-reported Caucasian donors. Rather than using new phenotypic data, the later analysis identified candidate immune exposures from TCR beta sequences and from how often those sequences occurred across donors. A later genetic analysis used genome-wide SNP genotypes for about 60% of the roughly 700 donors, treating that subset as a discovery cohort. HLA typing included class I and class II loci at four-digit resolution. Using immunosequencing, the study profiled T cell repertoires from around 680 subjects and related those repertoires to cytomegalovirus serostatus.

As concerns this clone: This clone's antigen is unknown. No per-base quality is available; no much larger clone lies one base away.

Overall study outcomes, separate from this receptor: In an earlier analysis of 587 of the donors, most TCR beta V segments appeared in productive rearrangements about 87% or about 30% of the time, broadly matching IMGT annotations. It was suggested by the authors that the approach could potentially be generalized to other disease states and immunological phenotypes. Most CMV-associated TCR beta chains appeared to be HLA-restricted in a later analysis, and the HLA associations seemed to be driven largely by CMV exposure. Correlated functional status among segregating V segments might be attributable to linkage disequilibrium, but an unknown experimental factor could not be ruled out. Most TCR sequences were observed very rarely across donors, whereas some public TCRs were present in many individuals. A later analysis found that TCR association rates varied across HLA loci, with DRB1 alleles showing the most associated TCRs and HLA-C alleles the fewest. Presence/absence analyses assumed roughly uniform sequencing depth across donors, an assumption that may not hold. Strong co-occurrence of HLA alleles, especially DR and DQ, made assigning TCR associations to individual alleles difficult. A cluster of highly shared sequence variants was judged likely to represent a technical artifact of the sequencing pipeline. Because counts were too low, about 18 rarely observed V segments, including chromosome 9 orphons, were left out of the earlier analysis of over 550 of the donors. In a later analysis, some 17,000 TCR beta sequences were associated with specific HLA alleles at a false discovery rate of 0.05. A later genetic analysis reported fewer N-insertions in productive TCRs among donors in an Asian-associated ancestry cluster than the roughly 700-donor mean. A later analysis found that HLA-associated TCR beta chains were more clonally expanded and had lower generation probabilities than equally common non-associated chains. A further reported finding was that TCR beta sequences accurately predicted the HLA-A and HLA-B alleles for most subjects in the first cohort. Because some donors lacked HLA typing at each locus, the association tests relied only on the typed subset. The classifier was reported to diagnose cytomegalovirus status with high specificity and sensitivity in both the original and validation cohorts. Three of the identified cytomegalovirus-associated TCR beta chains were confirmed in vitro to be specific for cytomegalovirus antigens. Some IMGT-functional V segments, including TRBV6-2 and TRBV6-3, could not be told apart with the 87-base-pair reads, so those segments were excluded. V-gene and J-gene trimming of TCR beta chains was associated with a missense DCLRE1C variant in a later genetic analysis, and the association was replicated in an independent cohort. According to a later analysis, parvovirus B19, influenza, CMV and Epstein-Barr virus appeared linked to several top co-occurrence clusters. CMV serostatus was the only immune exposure information available for the cohort. Only TCR beta chains were sequenced in this cohort, and the absence of alpha or paired-chain data limited detectable features. In the study, 150 to 200 TCR beta chains were listed as associated with cytomegalovirus.

For CDR1 and CDR2, the germline V gene (reference sequence) lists WNHNN and SYGVQD. The junction carries 14 bases between V and J, which are trimmed by 8 bases and 9 bases respectively. CDR3 length: 13 amino acids, cysteine to phenylalanine. Only the CDR3 part of the read is kept: 39 bases, read in frame from the first base. In total, 666 healthy bone marrow donors made up the cohort. At the time of sampling, all cohort members were nominally healthy, though unrecorded immune exposures were likely present. The donor tested CMV seropositive, placing the donor among the roughly 300 seropositive members of the cohort. Each donor provided a peripheral blood sample, and peripheral blood mononuclear cells were used for TCR beta sequencing. Genomic DNA was extracted from the blood cell samples with the Qiagen DNeasy Blood Extraction Kit. The library was obtained by the immunoSEQ multiplex PCR assay. The multiplex PCR relied on a mix of 60 forward primers for TCR Vbeta segments and 13 reverse primers for TCR Jbeta segments. The CDR3 region of rearranged TCR beta genes was amplified from genomic DNA with a multiplex PCR assay. The Illumina HiSeq System was used to sequence the amplified TCR beta libraries as 87-base-pair reads. In the paper's pipeline: Across the 500 to 850 repertoires, a later analysis counted some 80 million unique TCR beta chains, about 10 million of which were shared by at least two donors. Raw reads were error-corrected and collapsed into unique sequences by a nearest-neighbor algorithm in which closely related sequences were merged to remove PCR and sequencing errors. V, D and J gene segments were assigned by aligning CDR3 sequences to IMGT reference sequences. For a sequence to be retained, a match of at least six nucleotides was required to both a V gene segment and a J gene segment. A rearrangement counted as productive if the CDR3 had no stop codons and remained in frame with V and J, and every other rearrangement counted as non-productive. CDR3 was defined according to IMGT convention as the region running from the second conserved V-encoded cysteine to the conserved J-encoded phenylalanine. In an earlier analysis of around 640 of the donors, sequences lacking an unambiguous match to a single V gene segment were excluded. In an earlier analysis of approximately 590 of the donors, a V segment was called functional when productive rearrangements were above 56.7%, and segregating when the standard deviation between donors exceeded 5%. To diagnose cytomegalovirus status from the catalog of TCR beta chain sequences, a statistical classification framework was built. In a later analysis, TCR nucleotide sequences were compared against IMGT/GENE-DB human TR gene sequences so that V and J genes could be assigned. Using the TCRdist pipeline, a later analysis assigned CDR3 sequences along with most-parsimonious VDJ recombination scenarios. In a later analysis, every TCR beta chain was defined by the combination of its CDR3 amino acid sequence and its V-gene family, and reads without a unique V-gene family were dropped. A later analysis removed 592 highly shared, low-generation-probability nucleotide sequences to deal with suspected cross-contamination and a sequencing artifact. For each public chain, a later analysis derived a clonal expansion index from normalized ranks of inferred template counts within each repertoire. In a later analysis, generation probabilities were computed with a VDJ recombination model fitted to out-of-frame rearrangements, and the resulting probabilities were checked against IGoR. In a later analysis, TCR-TCR, TCR-HLA and TCR-CMV co-occurrence was scored with hypergeometric tests, and a repertoire-size bias correction was applied to TCR pairs. To estimate false discovery rates, a later analysis permuted the HLA or CMV assignments 20 times. In a later analysis, co-occurring TCRs were grouped with DBSCAN, and TCRdist sequence similarity was added when clustering was performed within HLA-allele-positive subsets. Repertoires with fewer than 30,000 or more than 120,000 public chains, plus five repertoires with anomalous nucleotide sharing, were excluded from co-occurrence clustering. TCRdb took over this immuneACCESS table, retaining in-frame rearrangements with V and J assigned. Such tables are incomplete; in checked studies, under half of the missing clones stem from an unresolved V gene, and the remainder is unexplained. V and J calls and clone size are as listed in that table; D and trimming were resolved from the DNA. The sample has about 190,000 clones on record, approximately 70% of them singletons. 3% to 4% of the sample is taken by the ten largest.

The sequence joins TRBV10-1 to TRBJ1-6; the D gene cannot be resolved reliably. Sequenced: PBMCs. The TCR was taken from a woman aged 25 to 39 in good health and CMV-seropositive. DNA sequence: TGCGCCAGCTCCGGGATCAACCCTTCACCCCTCCACTTT. Translated, this gives CASSGINPSPLHF.